Presented here are 8 T cell receptor beta chains from one specimen sequenced in a study of T cells in Graves' hyperthyroidism and ophthalmopathy. Template material for amplifying TCR beta CDR3 regions consisted of RNA transcripts. The primer set for the first-round RT-PCR of the TCR CDR3 was HTBI. In TCRdb, the multiplex PCR reads were re-called with MiXCR into one record per CDR3 protein. The sample lists around 600,000 distinct CDR3 sequences; about 15% were seen once. The sequencing input was blood. The receptors were gathered from a woman aged 50 to 60 with Graves' ophthalmopathy.

J is TRBJ2-6 and V is TRBV19, with 8 bases lining up with TRBD1. The CDR3 totals 15 residues. Trimming at V came to 6 bases and at J to 2 bases, leaving 3 bases not matched to a gene. Germline values: CDR1 LNHDA, CDR2 SQIVND (reference sequence). The DNA of the CDR3 is TGTGCCAGTAGAGAGACAGGGGCTGGGGCCAACGTCCTGACTTTC. Its protein product is CASRETGAGANVLTF.

Ten or more counts support this clonotype. The chain is built from TRBV18 and TRBJ2-1; the D is unclear. The V end lost 2 bases, the J end lost 7 bases, and 6 bases lay between the germline ends. CDR3 size: 12 residues. Germline CDR1 is KGHSH and CDR2 is LQKENI. The CDR3: CASSPTTNEQFF. The CDR3, as DNA: TGTGCCAGCTCACCAACGACTAATGAGCAGTTCTTC.

There are many counts of this clonotype. The chain has TRBV12-3 or TRBV12-4 and TRBJ1-5; D perhaps matches TRBD1 (5 bases). V was shortened by 0 bases and J by 3 bases, with 12 bases between the two germline ends. The CDR3 has 16 residues. The CDR3 DNA follows: TGTGCCAGCAGTTTAGCCAGGGATCCCCTCAATCAGCCCCAGCATTTT. As protein: CASSLARDPLNQPQHF.

This clonotype was seen at least ten times. This rearrangement joins TRBV12-3 or TRBV12-4 to TRBJ1-1, with 9 bases matching TRBD1. The CDR3 covers 15 residues. The ends lost 4 bases at V and 0 bases at J; junction bases unmatched: 3. Here the CDR3 DNA reads TGTGCCAGCAGTTACACAGGGGGCCTGAACACTGAAGCTTTCTTT. This codes for CASSYTGGLNTEAFF.

This clonotype has ten or more counts. The rearrangement uses TRBV28 and TRBJ2-1, with 13 bases identical to TRBD2. The CDR3 consists of 17 residues. Germline values: CDR1 MDHEN, CDR2 SYDVKM. V lost 4 bases, J lost 3 bases, and 6 bases stayed unmatched. The chain's CDR3 is CASSSSGTSGIYNEQFF. In nucleotides, the CDR3 is TGTGCCAGCAGTTCCTCGGGGACTAGCGGGATCTACAATGAGCAGTTCTTC.

This clonotype was seen ten or more times. The chain recombines TRBV12-3 or TRBV12-4 with TRBJ1-6; TRBD1 aligns across 7 bases. V lost 6 bases to trimming and J lost 6 bases; unmatched junction nucleotides: 11. This CDR3 is 16 amino acids long. The CDR3: CASSIQTGAVNSPLHF. The CDR3 DNA follows: TGTGCCAGCAGCATTCAAACAGGGGCGGTTAATTCACCCCTCCACTTT.

V is TRBV28 and J is TRBJ1-2; D is uncertain. V lost 1 base, J lost 7 bases, and 7 bases lay in between. The CDR3 runs to 12 residues. CDR1 MDHEN and CDR2 SYDVKM come from the germline V gene. The CDR3 protein is CASSLSSAGYTF. In DNA form, the CDR3 reads TGTGCCAGCAGTTTATCGTCGGCTGGCTACACCTTC.

This clonotype was counted ten times or more. V usage is TRBV12-3 or TRBV12-4 and J usage is TRBJ2-1, with TRBD2 identical over 9 bases. With V trimmed by 3 bases and J by 12 bases, 6 bases remained unmatched. The CDR3 is 13 residues long. The CDR3 coding sequence is TGTGCCAGCAGTTTTTTGGTTAGCGGGAGGCAGTTCTTC. Protein: CASSFLVSGRQFF.